This TCR beta chain comes out of a study of a mutant IDH1 vaccine in newly diagnosed glioma (dated by TCRdb to the early 2020s). For context, the study as a whole: Across visits V03 through V10, patients got a total of eight vaccinations, given in weeks 1, 3, 5, 7, 11, 15, 19 and 23. Vaccination was initiated 4-6 weeks after radiotherapy alone, or concurrently with temozolomide cycles in the chemotherapy-containing groups. The roughly 32 treated patients were around 62% male and roughly 38% female, with a mean age of about 43 years. Before enrollment, patients had received standard therapy of radiotherapy alone, temozolomide alone, or radiochemotherapy with temozolomide; most received the combination. Six visits were used for peripheral blood collection: V03 (baseline), V05, V07, V10, V12 and V13. Longitudinal TCRB deep sequencing was performed for 20 to 30 treated patients wherever samples were available for exploratory analyses.

CDR1 and CDR2 are read off the germline V gene as MGHRA and YSYEKL. The CDR3 contains 13 residues, cysteine and phenylalanine counted. Of all the DNA, just the CDR3 is kept, 39 bases in frame from base 1. The trim is 0 bases for V and 4 bases for J, with a gap of 5 bases between the germline ends. The meaning of the sample's time point label: week 23, last vaccination. Each vaccine dose, consisting of 300 ug of a 20-mer mutant IDH1 peptide in Montanide, was administered subcutaneously with topical imiquimod. All donors had newly diagnosed IDH1-mutant astrocytomas of WHO grade 3 or 4 that showed loss of nuclear ATRX. The samples were drawn from NOA16, a multicentre, single-arm, open-label phase I trial in Germany that tested a mutant IDH1 peptide vaccine in humans for the first time. Genomic DNA for TCRB sequencing was extracted from EDTA blood using the DNeasy Blood and Tissue Kit. On this clone: Its specific antigen is unknown. No base quality values were provided; no much bigger clone lies one nucleotide off.

Paper-wide results and their limitations: Across multiple MHC alleles, vaccine-induced immune responses were seen in around 93% of patients. Availability determined which PBMC samples were chosen for TCRB deep sequencing. Pseudoprogression appeared unrelated to alterations in the top peripheral T cell clonotypes detected by TCRB sequencing. It was noted by the authors that analyses of patient blood samples could not be reproduced owing to sample limitations.

Preparation of the library involved the immunoSEQ multiplex PCR assay. The hsTCRB Kit was used according to the manufacturer's protocol to amplify rearranged TCR beta chain sequences. TCRB libraries were sequenced on an Illumina MiSeq. The paper's data handling went like this. The proprietary platform of the kit vendor was used for demultiplexing, trimming and gene mapping. What TCRdb holds here is the immuneACCESS table cut down to in-frame rearrangements. Part of the clones is not present; checked against another copy, under half of the missing clones reflect an unresolved V gene, and the others are unexplained. That table furnishes V, J and clone size, whereas the DNA furnished D and trimming. This sample holds around 56,000 clones; about 81% were observed only once. Jointly, the top ten make up around 8% of the sample.

The receptor chain draws on TRBV4-1 and TRBJ2-3, with no confidently assigned D gene. The origin of this receptor is a middle-aged woman with glioma. Some clones in this sample may be carry-over from other donors' samples. Specimen: PBMCs, collected from a glioma patient whose treatment included an IDH1 peptide vaccine. The CDR3 corresponds to CASSQESPDTQYF. The nucleotide sequence is TGCGCCAGCAGCCAAGAATCGCCAGATACGCAGTATTTT.